This T cell receptor (beta chain) was identified during a study of cytomegalovirus exposure and HLA in healthy donors. A multiplex PCR was run with 60 Vbeta primers and 13 Jbeta primers. The protocol was immunoSEQ multiplex PCR, while the TCRdb copy is restricted to in-frame clones and leaves out a portion. The sample has about 130,000 clones, 70% to 75% seen once. Study-wide points: The authors excluded some V segments, including TRBV6-2 and TRBV6-3, as indistinguishable. Later analysis identified several of the most significant clusters that appeared linked to common viral pathogens.

V lost 1 base to trimming and J lost 4 bases, with 17 bases between them. The CDR3 is made up of 17 amino acids. Germline V gene data show CDR1 as MNHNS and CDR2 as SASEGT. This clone was detected only a few times. The antigen is undetermined. The chain combines TRBV6-1 with TRBJ2-1, with a tentative D call TRBD2 (7 bases). The sequencing input was PBMCs. The receptor's source is a man aged 30 to 45 in good health and CMV-seronegative. The CDR3 nucleotides are TGTGCCAGCAGTGAAGGTGTCTGGGAGGGGGGATACAATGAGCAGTTCTTC. Encoded protein: CASSEGVWEGGYNEQFF.